The T cell receptor beta chain under discussion was sequenced for a study of blood T cell repertoires in COVID-19. For the study at large: COVID-19 samples collected from the United States, Italy and Spain covered acute and convalescent phases. PBMCs, B-cell-depleted T cells, or T cells were the source of the cDNA or gDNA that made up the material.

This clone was found once. Sequencing was performed with immunoSEQ multiplex PCR; in TCRdb, only in-frame clones are kept and a portion is missing. This repertoire shows under 500,000 clones, more than 85% found once; its top ten account for 4% to 4.5%. Material: peripheral blood. This TCR was sampled from a woman aged 30 to 39 with acute or convalescent COVID-19.

In nucleotides, the CDR3 is TGTGCCAGCACCCTTAGGAGGACAGTACAGAGGGACCCCTACAATGAGCAGTTCTTC. This encodes CASTLRRTVQRDPYNEQFF. The genes are TRBV7-8 and TRBJ2-1; the D gene is possibly TRBD1 (6 bases). This CDR3 has 19 residues. Germline V gene data show CDR1 as SGHVS and CDR2 as FQNEAQ. The germline V and J ends were trimmed by 7 bases and 2 bases, with 27 bases remaining between them.